The 18 T cell receptor beta chains below come from one sample, sequenced in a study of vaccination and CD4 T cells after COVID-19. Their target antigens are unknown. The Oncomine TCR Beta short-read assay was applied to DNA of cultured CD4+ T cells. MiXCR, applied by TCRdb to the PCR reads, yields one record per CDR3 protein. The sample contains about 17,000 distinct CDR3 sequences, around three fifths of which appear only once. The sample's treatment: roughly 11-day PBMC culture with coronavirus spike peptide pools or control peptides (ViraFEST assay). The material was CD4+ T cells from blood, cultured in vitro, obtained after SARS-CoV-2 vaccination. All receptors derive from a human donor who had recovered from COVID-19.

This clonotype was counted only a few times. This chain joins TRBV6-1 and TRBJ1-2, with a possible D match to TRBD1 (6 bases). Germline V gene sequence: CDR1 MNHNS, CDR2 SASEGT. The CDR3 runs 15 residues. V lost 5 bases to trimming and J lost 6 bases, with 19 bases between them. CDR3 loop: CASSKTGGGTNGYTF. The CDR3 DNA follows: TGTGCCAGCAGTAAGACAGGTGGGGGGACTAATGGCTACACCTTC.

This chain connects TRBV18 to TRBJ1-2; 7 nucleotides match TRBD1. CDR1 is KGHSH and CDR2 is LQKENI in the germline V gene. The V segment lost 3 bases and the J segment 7 bases; nucleotides outside the gene matches: 11. The CDR3 is 15 amino acids. CDR3 in DNA: TGTGCCAGCTCACCTCGGGACAGCGGGGACGGTGGCTACACCTTC. This sequence encodes CASSPRDSGDGGYTF.

The rearrangement joins TRBV6-5 to TRBJ2-3; 8 bases map to TRBD1. V lost 2 bases, J lost 10 bases, and 8 bases stayed unmatched. Germline V gene sequence: CDR1 MNHEY, CDR2 SVGAGI. The CDR3 extends over 14 amino acids. Here the CDR3 reads CASSYGQGRGSQYF. CDR3 DNA sequence: TGTGCCAGCAGTTACGGACAGGGCAGGGGATCGCAGTATTTT.

The V call is TRBV6-1, the J call TRBJ1-5; the D is unclear. The length of the CDR3 is 14 residues. Trimming pared 5 bases from V and 5 bases from J, leaving 13 bases between. Germline assignment: CDR1 MNHNS and CDR2 SASEGT. The CDR3 loop reads CASSKDGRYQPQHF. DNA for the CDR3: TGTGCCAGCAGTAAGGACGGGCGCTATCAGCCCCAGCATTTT.

This clonotype has only a few counts. The CDR3 DNA sequence: TGTGCCAGCAGTTACAGGGCCGTATACGAGCAGTACTTC. Translating it yields CASSYRAVYEQYF. This rearrangement joins TRBV6-2 or TRBV6-3 to TRBJ2-7, with D unclear. The CDR3 runs to 13 residues. Trimming pared 2 bases from V and 4 bases from J, leaving 9 bases between. Germline CDR1 is MNHEY and CDR2 is SVGEGT.

This clonotype counts as medium-sized. The V call is TRBV27, the J call TRBJ2-3; D unresolved. The CDR3 runs to 16 residues. Germline CDR1 reads MNHEY; CDR2 reads SMNVEV (reference sequence). V was cut by 8 bases and J by 5 bases, with 23 bases left in between. CDR3 sequence: CASLPWGSVFGDTQYF. The CDR3 bases are TGTGCCAGCCTCCCCTGGGGTTCGGTGTTCGGAGATACGCAGTATTTT.

The rearrangement uses TRBV5-1 and TRBJ1-5, with D uncertain. Trimming removed 4 bases at V and 6 bases at J, with 14 bases between. Germline CDR1 and CDR2: SGHRS and YFSETQ. There are 14 residues in the CDR3. The chain's CDR3 is CASSPSSWGQPQHF. The DNA of the CDR3 is TGCGCCAGCAGCCCCTCCTCGTGGGGTCAGCCCCAGCATTTT.

In this sample, this clonotype turned up a few times. The chain links TRBV7-2 to TRBJ1-5, with D perhaps matching TRBD1 (5 bases). Germline V gene sequence: CDR1 SGHTA, CDR2 FQGNSA. With 5 bases removed from V and 1 base from J, the gap between germline ends came to 12 bases. The CDR3 is 15 amino acids. The CDR3 reads CASSGHEGSNQPQHF. In DNA form, the CDR3 reads TGTGCCAGCAGCGGCCATGAGGGGAGCAATCAGCCCCAGCATTTT.

The gene calls are TRBV15 and TRBJ2-3; D is possibly TRBD2 (5 bases). V lost 0 bases and J 2 bases, leaving 12 bases between the germline ends. The CDR3 has 16 amino acids. Germline values: CDR1 LNHNV, CDR2 YYDKDF (reference sequence). The CDR3 nucleotides read TGTGCCACCAGCAGAGATTCGGGGTCCTACACAGATACGCAGTATTTT. Encoded protein: CATSRDSGSYTDTQYF.

On this clonotype: Sequence at one end of the junction differs from germline and may be a read error. The gene calls are TRBV20-1 and TRBJ2-2; D might be TRBD1 (6 bases). The CDR3 spans 15 residues. The germline V gene has CDR1 DFQATT and CDR2 SNEGSKA (reference sequence). The CDR3 is CSARVPGTPTGELFF. Written as DNA, the CDR3 is TGCAGTGCTAGAGTCCCAGGGACACCCACCGGGGAACTGTTTTTT.

In its sample, this clonotype was seen a few times. The V and J genes are TRBV6-1 and TRBJ1-6; no clear D gene. The ends were cut back, 1 base at V and 10 bases at J, with 11 bases in the middle. This CDR3 has 14 amino acids. Germline V gene lookup returns CDR1 MNHNS and CDR2 SASEGT. The CDR3 sequence is CASSEEVAWSPLHF. CDR3 nucleotide sequence: TGTGCCAGCAGTGAAGAGGTCGCGTGGTCACCCCTCCACTTT.

The V gene is TRBV2, the J gene TRBJ1-1, with 8 positions matching TRBD1. The CDR3 sequence is 14 residues long. CDR1 is SNHLY and CDR2 is FYNNEI in the germline V gene. V lost 11 bases, J lost 5 bases, and 13 bases stayed unmatched. CDR3 amino acids: CAGDRGSLDTEAFF. CDR3 nucleotide sequence: TGTGCCGGTGACAGGGGCTCCTTGGATACTGAAGCTTTCTTT.

The chain is built from TRBV7-2 and TRBJ2-5, with D perhaps being TRBD1 or TRBD2 (5 bases each). This CDR3 is built from 15 residues. The ends were cut back, 2 bases at V and 2 bases at J, with 12 bases in the middle. Germline CDR1 is SGHTA and CDR2 is FQGNSA. The CDR3 spells CASSLSRGRQETQYF. Here the CDR3 DNA reads TGTGCCAGCAGCTTATCACGGGGACGGCAAGAGACCCAGTACTTC.

This clonotype was counted a few times. This chain connects TRBV6-1 to TRBJ1-2; D perhaps matches TRBD1 (5 bases). Trimming removed 10 bases from V and 4 bases from J, with 13 bases in between. This CDR3 spans 12 amino acids. Germline CDR1 MNHNS, CDR2 SASEGT. DNA for the CDR3: TGTGCCACTGAAGGGGAGAGCTATGGCTACACCTTC. It codes for CATEGESYGYTF.

The V call is TRBV15, the J call TRBJ1-2; D perhaps matches TRBD1 (5 bases). Per germline, CDR1 LNHNV and CDR2 YYDKDF (reference sequence). The CDR3 is made up of 17 amino acids. Trimming took 3 bases from V and 4 from J, leaving 21 bases between them. The CDR3 loop reads CATSSVPLQGYSYGYTF. The CDR3 nucleotides read TGTGCCACCAGCAGTGTACCCCTGCAGGGTTACTCCTATGGCTACACCTTC.

This clonotype was counted a single time. The chain joins TRBV28 to TRBJ1-1; weak D call: TRBD1 (5 bases). The CDR3 length is 14 residues. V dropped 5 bases and J dropped 7 bases, with 17 bases sitting between them. Germline lookup yields CDR1 MDHEN and CDR2 SYDVKM. CDR3 coding DNA: TGTGCCAGCAGTCCACTAACCGGGACCGGTGAAGCTTTCTTT. Amino acid sequence: CASSPLTGTGEAFF.

This clonotype has just a few counts. The chain recombines TRBV6-2 or TRBV6-3 with TRBJ2-7; no clear D gene. The CDR3 has 12 residues. V lost 5 bases and J lost 11, with 16 bases in between. From germline, CDR1 is MNHEY and CDR2 SVGEGT. The CDR3, as DNA: TGTGCCAGCAGTCGAAAGGTTGGAGAAGAGTACTTC. Translating gives CASSRKVGEEYF.

The rearrangement links TRBV2 to TRBJ1-5; 11 bases are a match to TRBD1. This CDR3 region has 17 residues. The V and J ends lost 5 bases and 0 bases, in that order; junction bases with no gene match: 6. Germline V gene lookup returns CDR1 SNHLY and CDR2 FYNNEI. The DNA for the CDR3 is TGTGCCAGCAGTCGGACAGGGGGCAATAATAGCAATCAGCCCCAGCATTTT. Protein sequence: CASSRTGGNNSNQPQHF. The complete variable domain, with remaining parts taken from reference TRBV2 and TRBJ1-5, reads EPEVTQTPSHQVTQMGQEVILRCVPISNHLYFYWYRQILGQKVEFLVSFYNNEISEKSEIFDDQFSVERPDGSNFTLKIRSTKLEDSAMYFCASSRTGGNNSNQPQHFGDGTRLSIL.